These T cell receptor beta chains were read from a single sample in a study of Graves' ophthalmopathy and Graves' hyperthyroidism. TCRdb redid the calling of the multiplex PCR reads with MiXCR, one entry per CDR3 protein. The sample holds over 500,000 distinct CDR3 sequences, 20% to 25% seen once. Material: peripheral blood. The receptors here all came from a woman under 30 with stable Graves' hyperthyroidism. Some clones in this sample may be carry-over from other donors' samples. Each CDR3 is given with its conserved first and last residue. D genes are given only for firm matches. Clone size is shown for a subset of rows, as once, few, many or a class of expanded clone.

clone size: many; V gene: TRBV2; D gene: TRBD2; J gene: TRBJ2-7; CDR3 protein: CASRISGLVSYEQYF; CDR3 DNA: TGTGCCAGCAGGATCTCTGGACTAGTCTCCTACGAGCAGTACTTC
clone size: NA; V gene: TRBV28; D gene: TRBD1; J gene: TRBJ2-2; CDR3 protein: CASGWTGIAGELFF; CDR3 DNA: TGTGCCAGCGGGTGGACAGGGATCGCCGGGGAGCTGTTTTTT
clone size: few; V gene: TRBV7-3; D gene: NA; J gene: TRBJ1-1; CDR3 protein: CASSQYKGGTEAFF; CDR3 DNA: TGTGCCAGCAGCCAATACAAGGGAGGCACTGAAGCTTTCTTT
clone size: many; V gene: TRBV5-1; D gene: NA; J gene: TRBJ1-1; CDR3 protein: CASSLVSAGPNTEAFF; CDR3 DNA: TGCGCCAGCAGCTTAGTCAGTGCGGGCCCGAACACTGAAGCTTTCTTT
clone size: many; V gene: TRBV7-2; D gene: TRBD2; J gene: TRBJ2-7; CDR3 protein: CASSPTSREQYF; CDR3 DNA: TGTGCCAGCAGCCCGACTAGCCGCGAGCAGTACTTC
clone size: many; V gene: TRBV5-1; D gene: NA; J gene: TRBJ1-1; CDR3 protein: CASSLVQMNTEAFF; CDR3 DNA: TGCGCCAGCAGCTTGGTACAAATGAACACTGAAGCTTTCTTT
clone size: many; V gene: TRBV19; D gene: TRBD1; J gene: TRBJ1-1; CDR3 protein: CASSPRDRAGINTEAFF; CDR3 DNA: TGTGCCAGTAGTCCCAGGGACAGAGCCGGCATTAACACTGAAGCTTTCTTT
clone size: few; V gene: TRBV12-3/TRBV12-4; D gene: NA; J gene: TRBJ2-7; CDR3 protein: CASSLTGMGYEQYF; CDR3 DNA: TGTGCCAGCAGTTTAACCGGTATGGGGTACGAGCAGTACTTC
clone size: NA; V gene: TRBV12-3/TRBV12-4; D gene: NA; J gene: TRBJ1-5; CDR3 protein: CASTAAWQGSNQPQHF; CDR3 DNA: TGTGCCAGCACTGCAGCCTGGCAGGGTAGCAATCAGCCCCAGCATTTT
clone size: NA; V gene: TRBV6-4; D gene: NA; J gene: TRBJ1-2; CDR3 protein: CASRSGVEIRGYTF; CDR3 DNA: TGTGCCAGCAGGTCGGGGGTGGAGATACGCGGCTACACCTTC
clone size: NA; V gene: TRBV11-2; D gene: NA; J gene: TRBJ1-1; CDR3 protein: CASSVTAGVGTEAFF; CDR3 DNA: TGTGCCAGCAGCGTGACGGCAGGCGTGGGCACTGAAGCTTTCTTT
clone size: many; V gene: TRBV30; D gene: NA; J gene: TRBJ1-1; CDR3 protein: CARSRGENTEAFF; CDR3 DNA: TGTGCCCGGTCGCGGGGAGAGAACACTGAAGCTTTCTTT
clone size: many; V gene: TRBV7-9; D gene: NA; J gene: TRBJ2-5; CDR3 protein: CASSLRSGGRSETQYF; CDR3 DNA: TGTGCCAGCAGCTTACGTAGCGGAGGGAGATCAGAGACCCAGTACTTC
clone size: NA; V gene: TRBV6-4; D gene: TRBD1; J gene: TRBJ1-1; CDR3 protein: CASATGGMNAFF; CDR3 DNA: TGTGCCAGCGCCACAGGGGGTATGAACGCTTTCTTT
clone size: NA; V gene: TRBV20-1; D gene: NA; J gene: TRBJ2-2; CDR3 protein: CSARVTGRIGELFF; CDR3 DNA: TGCAGTGCTAGAGTTACAGGGAGAATCGGGGAGCTGTTTTTT
clone size: NA; V gene: TRBV6-5; D gene: NA; J gene: TRBJ2-7; CDR3 protein: CASSYAIGYYDQYF; CDR3 DNA: TGTGCCAGCAGTTATGCGATAGGTTACTACGATCAGTACTTC
clone size: few; V gene: TRBV24-1; D gene: TRBD1; J gene: TRBJ1-1; CDR3 protein: CATSDRGEGARTEAFF; CDR3 DNA: TGTGCCACCAGTGATAGAGGGGAGGGGGCGCGCACTGAAGCTTTCTTT
clone size: NA; V gene: TRBV4-1; D gene: NA; J gene: TRBJ2-7; CDR3 protein: CASSQDRDAGEQYF; CDR3 DNA: TGCGCCAGCAGCCAAGACAGGGATGCCGGCGAGCAGTACTTC
clone size: few; V gene: TRBV14; D gene: NA; J gene: TRBJ2-2; CDR3 protein: CASSQDPSGPNTGEPFF; CDR3 DNA: TGTGCCAGCAGCCAAGATCCCTCCGGTCCGAACACCGGGGAGCCGTTTTTT
clone size: many; V gene: TRBV12-5; D gene: NA; J gene: TRBJ1-1; CDR3 protein: CASGLVTGQNTEAFF; CDR3 DNA: TGTGCTAGTGGTTTGGTAACAGGACAAAACACTGAAGCTTTCTTT
clone size: many; V gene: TRBV6-5; D gene: TRBD1; J gene: TRBJ2-5; CDR3 protein: CASSYGDSYQETQYF; CDR3 DNA: TGTGCCAGCAGTTACGGGGACAGTTACCAAGAGACCCAGTACTTC
clone size: many; V gene: TRBV3-1; D gene: NA; J gene: TRBJ1-1; CDR3 protein: CASSPTDRNTEAFF; CDR3 DNA: TGTGCCAGCAGCCCAACCGACAGAAACACTGAAGCTTTCTTT
clone size: NA; V gene: TRBV7-2; D gene: NA; J gene: TRBJ2-5; CDR3 protein: CASSLFSRGSETQYF; CDR3 DNA: TGTGCCAGCAGCTTATTCTCAAGGGGGAGTGAGACCCAGTACTTC
clone size: NA; V gene: TRBV19; D gene: NA; J gene: TRBJ1-5; CDR3 protein: CASSRRRGPTGPTNQPQHF; CDR3 DNA: TGTGCCAGTAGCCGCCGAAGAGGCCCTACAGGGCCGACAAATCAGCCCCAGCATTTT
clone size: many; V gene: TRBV12-3/TRBV12-4; D gene: NA; J gene: TRBJ1-2; CDR3 protein: CASSLSHRINYGYTF; CDR3 DNA: TGTGCCAGCAGCCTTTCCCACCGAATTAACTATGGCTACACCTTC
clone size: many; V gene: TRBV5-1; D gene: TRBD1; J gene: TRBJ2-2; CDR3 protein: CASSSDRGQTGELFF; CDR3 DNA: TGCGCCAGCAGCTCGGACAGGGGTCAAACCGGGGAGCTGTTTTTT
clone size: NA; V gene: TRBV6-2/TRBV6-3; D gene: NA; J gene: TRBJ1-2; CDR3 protein: CASIKKGGANYGYTF; CDR3 DNA: TGTGCCAGCATCAAAAAAGGAGGGGCTAACTATGGCTACACCTTC
clone size: many; V gene: TRBV6-8; D gene: NA; J gene: TRBJ1-5; CDR3 protein: CASSGWTPTTHNQPQHF; CDR3 DNA: TGTGCCAGCAGTGGTTGGACGCCGACTACCCACAATCAGCCCCAGCATTTT
clone size: many; V gene: TRBV3-1; D gene: TRBD2; J gene: TRBJ2-5; CDR3 protein: CASSYRTSGLYQETQYF; CDR3 DNA: TGTGCCAGCAGTTACAGGACTAGCGGGTTGTACCAAGAGACCCAGTACTTC
clone size: many; V gene: TRBV2; D gene: NA; J gene: TRBJ1-2; CDR3 protein: CASSEAANYGYTF; CDR3 DNA: TGTGCCAGCAGTGAAGCAGCTAACTATGGCTACACCTTC
clone size: NA; V gene: TRBV6-1; D gene: NA; J gene: TRBJ2-5; CDR3 protein: CASRVTETQYF; CDR3 DNA: TGTGCCAGCAGGGTAACAGAGACCCAGTACTTC
clone size: NA; V gene: TRBV20-1; D gene: TRBD1; J gene: TRBJ1-6; CDR3 protein: CSARTGESPLHF; CDR3 DNA: TGCAGTGCACGGACAGGGGAGTCACCCCTCCACTTT
clone size: NA; V gene: TRBV28; D gene: TRBD2; J gene: TRBJ2-7; CDR3 protein: CASSGTSGTRGLLTYEQYF; CDR3 DNA: TGTGCCAGCAGCGGGACTAGCGGGACGAGGGGTCTGTTGACCTACGAGCAGTACTTC
clone size: NA; V gene: TRBV12-3/TRBV12-4; D gene: NA; J gene: TRBJ1-3; CDR3 protein: CASIPLAVSGNTIYF; CDR3 DNA: TGTGCCAGCATCCCCTTGGCGGTCTCTGGAAACACCATATATTTT
clone size: NA; V gene: TRBV5-1; D gene: TRBD1; J gene: TRBJ2-2; CDR3 protein: CASSTGQPYTGELFF; CDR3 DNA: TGCGCCAGCAGCACGGGACAGCCTTACACCGGGGAGCTGTTTTTT
clone size: NA; V gene: TRBV6-1; D gene: NA; J gene: TRBJ1-1; CDR3 protein: CASLYLNTEAFF; CDR3 DNA: TGTGCCAGCCTGTATTTGAACACTGAAGCTTTCTTT